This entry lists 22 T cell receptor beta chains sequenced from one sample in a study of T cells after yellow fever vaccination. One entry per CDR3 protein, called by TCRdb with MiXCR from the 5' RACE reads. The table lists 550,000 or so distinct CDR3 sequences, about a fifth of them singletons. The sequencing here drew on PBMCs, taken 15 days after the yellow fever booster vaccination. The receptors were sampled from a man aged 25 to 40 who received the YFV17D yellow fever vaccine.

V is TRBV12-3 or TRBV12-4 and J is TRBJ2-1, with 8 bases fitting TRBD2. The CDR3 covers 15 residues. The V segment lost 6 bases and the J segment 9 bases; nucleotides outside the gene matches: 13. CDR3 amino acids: CASSIREGRNSEQFF. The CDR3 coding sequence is TGTGCCAGCAGCATACGGGAGGGCAGGAATAGTGAGCAGTTCTTC.

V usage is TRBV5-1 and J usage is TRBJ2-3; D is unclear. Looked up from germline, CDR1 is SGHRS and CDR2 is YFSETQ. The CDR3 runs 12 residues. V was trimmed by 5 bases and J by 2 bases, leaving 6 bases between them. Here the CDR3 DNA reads TGCGCCAGCAGGGCGATCACAGATACGCAGTATTTT. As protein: CASRAITDTQYF.

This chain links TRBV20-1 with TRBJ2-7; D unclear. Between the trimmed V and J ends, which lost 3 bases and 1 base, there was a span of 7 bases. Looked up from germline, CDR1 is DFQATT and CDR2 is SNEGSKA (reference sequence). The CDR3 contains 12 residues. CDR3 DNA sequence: TGCAGTGCTAGTGCCGTATCCTACGAGCAGTACTTC. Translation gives CSASAVSYEQYF.

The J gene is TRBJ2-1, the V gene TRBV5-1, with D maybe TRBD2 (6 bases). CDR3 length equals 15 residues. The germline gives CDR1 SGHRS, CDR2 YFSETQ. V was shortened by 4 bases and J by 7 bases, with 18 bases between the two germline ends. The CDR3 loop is CASSPYGGWGNEQFF. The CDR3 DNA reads TGCGCCAGCAGCCCCTATGGGGGGTGGGGAAATGAGCAGTTCTTC. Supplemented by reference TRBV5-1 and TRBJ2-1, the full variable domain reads KAGVTQTPRYLIKTRGQQVTLSCSPISGHRSVSWYQQTPGQGLQFLFEYFSETQRNKGNFPGRFSGRQFSNSRSEMNVSTLELGDSALYLCASSPYGGWGNEQFFGPGTRLTVL.

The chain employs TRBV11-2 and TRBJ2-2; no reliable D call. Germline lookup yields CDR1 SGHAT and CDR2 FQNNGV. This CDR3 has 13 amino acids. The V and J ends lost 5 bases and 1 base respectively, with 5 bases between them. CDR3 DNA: TGTGCCAGCAGCATAGGGAACACCGGGGAGCTGTTTTTT. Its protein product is CASSIGNTGELFF.

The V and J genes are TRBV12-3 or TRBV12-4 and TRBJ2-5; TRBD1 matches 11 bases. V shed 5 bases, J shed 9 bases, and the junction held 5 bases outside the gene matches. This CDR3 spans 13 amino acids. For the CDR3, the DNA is TGTGCCAGCAGTCACGGACAGGGGGCAGCCCAGTACTTC. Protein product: CASSHGQGAAQYF.

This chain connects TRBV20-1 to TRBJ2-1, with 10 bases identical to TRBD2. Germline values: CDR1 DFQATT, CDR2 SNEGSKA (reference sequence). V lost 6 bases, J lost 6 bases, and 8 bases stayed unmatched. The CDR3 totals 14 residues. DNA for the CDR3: TGCAGTGCCTCTAGCGGGAGAAGCAGCAATGAGCAGTTCTTC. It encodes CSASSGRSSNEQFF.

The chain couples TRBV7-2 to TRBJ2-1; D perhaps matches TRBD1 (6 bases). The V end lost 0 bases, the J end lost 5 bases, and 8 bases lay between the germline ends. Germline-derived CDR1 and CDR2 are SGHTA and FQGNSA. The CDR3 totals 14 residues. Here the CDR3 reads CASSLAGTNNEQFF. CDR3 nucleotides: TGTGCCAGCAGCTTAGCCGGGACAAACAATGAGCAGTTCTTC.

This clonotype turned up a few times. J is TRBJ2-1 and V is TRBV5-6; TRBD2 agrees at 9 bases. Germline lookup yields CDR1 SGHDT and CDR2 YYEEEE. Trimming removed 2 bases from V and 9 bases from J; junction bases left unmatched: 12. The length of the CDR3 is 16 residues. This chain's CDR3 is CASSFSAGGRAVEQFF. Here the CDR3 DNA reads TGTGCCAGCAGCTTCTCAGCGGGAGGTAGGGCAGTTGAGCAGTTCTTC.

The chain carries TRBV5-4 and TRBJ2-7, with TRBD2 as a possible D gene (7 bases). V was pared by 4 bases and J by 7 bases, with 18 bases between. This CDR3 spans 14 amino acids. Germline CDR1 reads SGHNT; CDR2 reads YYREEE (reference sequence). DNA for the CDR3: TGTGCCAGCAGCGTCGGGGGGCGAAGAGGTGAGCAGTACTTC. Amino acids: CASSVGGRRGEQYF.

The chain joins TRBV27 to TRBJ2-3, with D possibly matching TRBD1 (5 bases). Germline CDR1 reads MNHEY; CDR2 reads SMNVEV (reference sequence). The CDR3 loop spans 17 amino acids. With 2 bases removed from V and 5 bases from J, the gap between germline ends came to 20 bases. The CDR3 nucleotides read TGTGCCAGCAGTTTAGGAGCTCGGACATATACAGAAGATACGCAGTATTTT. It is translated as CASSLGARTYTEDTQYF.

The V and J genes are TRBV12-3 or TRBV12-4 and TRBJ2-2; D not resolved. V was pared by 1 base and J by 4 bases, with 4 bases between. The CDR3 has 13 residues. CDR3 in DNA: TGTGCCAGCAGTTTAGGTATCACCGGGGAGCTGTTTTTT. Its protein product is CASSLGITGELFF.

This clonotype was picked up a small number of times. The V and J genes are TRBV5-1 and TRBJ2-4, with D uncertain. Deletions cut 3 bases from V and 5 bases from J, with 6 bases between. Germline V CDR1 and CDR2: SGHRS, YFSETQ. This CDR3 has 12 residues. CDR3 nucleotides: TGCGCCAGCAGCTCCCCAGAAAACATTCAGTACTTC. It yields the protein CASSSPENIQYF. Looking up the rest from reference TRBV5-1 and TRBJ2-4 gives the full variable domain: KAGVTQTPRYLIKTRGQQVTLSCSPISGHRSVSWYQQTPGQGLQFLFEYFSETQRNKGNFPGRFSGRQFSNSRSEMNVSTLELGDSALYLCASSSPENIQYFGAGTRLSVL.

CDR3 sequence (DNA): TGTGCCAGCAGCGCCCGCCTAGCGGGGGGCTCCTACGAGCAGTACTTC. It translates to CASSARLAGGSYEQYF. The chain links TRBV7-6 to TRBJ2-7; TRBD2 agrees at 11 bases. CDR1 and CDR2 (germline): SGHVS, FNYEAQ. Trimming cost V 5 bases and J 0 bases; bases outside gene matches: 6. The length of the CDR3 is 16 residues.

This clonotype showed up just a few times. CDR3 sequence (DNA): TGCGCCAGCAGCCAAGACGCCCGGCCTACAGAGCCCCAGCATTTT. Protein: CASSQDARPTEPQHF. J is TRBJ1-5 and V is TRBV4-3; no clear D gene. Per germline, CDR1 LGHNA and CDR2 YSLEER. This CDR3 is 15 amino acids long. V shed 0 bases and J shed 8 bases, with 14 bases lying between them.

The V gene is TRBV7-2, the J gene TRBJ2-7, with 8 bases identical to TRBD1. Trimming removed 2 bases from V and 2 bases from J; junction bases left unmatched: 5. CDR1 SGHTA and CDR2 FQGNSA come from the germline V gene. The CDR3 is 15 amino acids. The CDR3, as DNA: TGTGCCAGCAGCTTAAGCAGGGGGCGCCCCTACGAGCAGTACTTC. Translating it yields CASSLSRGRPYEQYF.

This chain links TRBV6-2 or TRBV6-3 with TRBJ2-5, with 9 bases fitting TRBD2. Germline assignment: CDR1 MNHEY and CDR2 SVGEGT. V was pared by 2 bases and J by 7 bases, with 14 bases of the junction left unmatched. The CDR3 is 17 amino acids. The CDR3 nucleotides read TGTGCCAGCAGTTACACCGTAGCGGGAGCTAGGATATGGACCCAGTACTTC. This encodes CASSYTVAGARIWTQYF.

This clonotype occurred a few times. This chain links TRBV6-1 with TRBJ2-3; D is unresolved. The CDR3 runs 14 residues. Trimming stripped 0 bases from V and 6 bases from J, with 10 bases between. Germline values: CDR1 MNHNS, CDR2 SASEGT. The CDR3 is CASSEARLRDTQYF. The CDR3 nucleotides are TGTGCCAGCAGTGAAGCAAGGCTCCGGGATACGCAGTATTTT.

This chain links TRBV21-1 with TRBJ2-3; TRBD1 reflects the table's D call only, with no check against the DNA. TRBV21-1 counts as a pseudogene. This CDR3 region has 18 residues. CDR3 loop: CASSKGRDRAGHTDTQYF. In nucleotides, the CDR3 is TGTGCCAGCAGCAAAGGACGGGACAGGGCGGGGCACACAGATACGCAGTATTTT.

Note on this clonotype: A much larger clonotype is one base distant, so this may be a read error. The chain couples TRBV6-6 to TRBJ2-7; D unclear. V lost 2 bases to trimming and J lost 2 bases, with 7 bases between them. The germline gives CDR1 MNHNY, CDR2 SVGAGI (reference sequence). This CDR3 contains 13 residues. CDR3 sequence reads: CASSYGRTYEQYF. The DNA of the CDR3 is TGTGCCAGCAGTTACGGACGGACCTACGAGCAGTACTTC.

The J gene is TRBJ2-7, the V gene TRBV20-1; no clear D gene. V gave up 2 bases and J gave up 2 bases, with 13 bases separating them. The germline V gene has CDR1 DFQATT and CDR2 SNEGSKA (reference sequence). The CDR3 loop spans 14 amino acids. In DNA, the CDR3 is TGCAGTGCTAGATCCCCAGGATCTACCTACGAGCAGTACTTC. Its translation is CSARSPGSTYEQYF.

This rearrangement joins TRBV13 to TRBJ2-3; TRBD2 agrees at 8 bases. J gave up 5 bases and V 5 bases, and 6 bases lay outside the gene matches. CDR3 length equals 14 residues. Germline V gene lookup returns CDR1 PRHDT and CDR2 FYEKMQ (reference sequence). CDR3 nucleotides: TGTGCCAGCAGCATCCAGCGGGAGTTAGATACGCAGTATTTT. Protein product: CASSIQRELDTQYF.